This T cell receptor beta chain originates from a study of beta chain features in type 1 diabetes. Study-wide findings and caveats: TCRB CDR3s from Type 1 diabetes patients were moderately but significantly shorter in all four CD4+ subsets. Lower insertion and higher deletion counts appeared at VDJ junctions in type 1 diabetes patients.

Comments on this clone: Its antigen is unidentified.

Germline assignment: CDR1 SGHTA and CDR2 FQGTGA. With 8 bases clipped from V and 6 bases from J, the junction kept 8 bases outside the gene matches. The CDR3 has 14 amino acids. The whole isolated RNA underwent reverse transcription, so sequencing captured expressed TCRB transcripts. Assay: immunoSEQ multiplex PCR; the TCRdb copy retains only in-frame clones and omits some. The top ten clones hold around 0.7% of a sample with 130,000 or so clones, roughly 10% of them seen once. The sequence was collected from a man younger than 40 with type 1 diabetes. Input material: central memory CD4+ T cells from blood. The rearrangement uses TRBV7-3 and TRBJ2-1; 9 bases are shared with TRBD1. CDR3 sequence: CASGRDRASNEQFF. The CDR3 DNA reads as TGTGCCAGCGGTAGGGACAGGGCCTCCAATGAGCAGTTCTTC.